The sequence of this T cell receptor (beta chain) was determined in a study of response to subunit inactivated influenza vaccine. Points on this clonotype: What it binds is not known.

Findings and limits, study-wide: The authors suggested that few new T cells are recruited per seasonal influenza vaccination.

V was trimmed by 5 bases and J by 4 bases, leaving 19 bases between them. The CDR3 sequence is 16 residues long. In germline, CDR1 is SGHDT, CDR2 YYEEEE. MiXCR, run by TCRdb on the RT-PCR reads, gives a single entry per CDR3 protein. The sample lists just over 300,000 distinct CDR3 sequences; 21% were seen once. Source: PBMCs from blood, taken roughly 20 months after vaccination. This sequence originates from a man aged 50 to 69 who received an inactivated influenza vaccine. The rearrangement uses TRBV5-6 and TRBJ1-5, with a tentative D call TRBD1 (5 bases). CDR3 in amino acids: CASSTRGSLGNQPQHF. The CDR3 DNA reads TGTGCCAGCAGTACCCGGGGGTCCCTTGGGAATCAGCCCCAGCATTTT.